The next 15 T cell receptor beta chains were all read from a single sample in a study of cytomegalovirus exposure and HLA in healthy donors (dated by TCRdb to the late 2010s). The receptor library was made with the immunoSEQ multiplex PCR assay. The multiplex PCR relied on a mix of 60 forward primers for TCR Vbeta segments and 13 reverse primers for TCR Jbeta segments. TCRdb obtained this table from immuneACCESS and retained in-frame rearrangements with V and J assigned. These tables miss some clones; where compared with another copy, unresolved V genes account for less than half of the shortfall, and the remainder is unexplained. Within this sample are about 150,000 clones, with roughly 82% of them counted one time only. The top ten constitute more than 6.5% of the sample. The sample consisted of PBMCs. These receptors all stem from a young man in good health and CMV-seronegative.

This clone appeared a single time. The chain employs TRBV5-1 and TRBJ2-7; D is possibly TRBD1 (5 bases). CDR1 SGHRS and CDR2 YFSETQ come from the germline V gene. Trimming stripped 0 bases from V and 3 bases from J, with 10 bases between. This CDR3 comprises 14 residues. CDR3 region: CASSLAQGHYEQYF. The CDR3 coding sequence is TGCGCCAGCAGCTTGGCGCAGGGTCACTACGAGCAGTACTTC.

The chain carries TRBV11-3 and TRBJ2-7, with TRBD1 identical over 7 bases. The CDR3 sequence is 15 residues long. V lost 1 base to trimming and J lost 1 base; unmatched junction nucleotides: 4. Germline assignment: CDR1 SGHNT and CDR2 YENEEA. In DNA form, the CDR3 reads TGTGCCAGCAGCTTAGGAACAGGGGCTTCCTACGAGCAGTACTTC. It encodes CASSLGTGASYEQYF.

The rearrangement links TRBV19 to TRBJ1-2, with 11 positions matching TRBD1. Germline loops: CDR1 LNHDA, CDR2 SQIVND (reference sequence). The CDR3 has 15 amino acids. Trimming took 2 bases from V and 4 from J; bases not matched to a gene: 3. In DNA, the CDR3 is TGTGCCAGTAGTATAAGGACAGGGGGCATCTATGGCTACACCTTC. Translating gives CASSIRTGGIYGYTF.

The sample holds a few counts of this clone. The V call is TRBV28, the J call TRBJ2-5, with a weak D call TRBD1 (5 bases). V gave up 4 bases and J gave up 10 bases, with 25 bases separating them. This CDR3 comprises 16 residues. Per the germline V gene, CDR1 is MDHEN and CDR2 is SYDVKM. The CDR3, as DNA: TGTGCCAGCAGTTCCCGGGTGTCAGGGAATATTGGGGACCAGTACTTC. Protein sequence: CASSSRVSGNIGDQYF. Variable domain in full (rest from reference TRBV28 and TRBJ2-5): DVKVTQSSRYLVKRTGEKVFLECVQDMDHENMFWYRQDPGLGLRLIYFSYDVKMKEKGDIPEGYSVSREKKERFSLILESASTNQTSMYLCASSSRVSGNIGDQYFGPGTRLLVL.

The V gene is TRBV5-1, the J gene TRBJ1-2; 7 bases line up with TRBD1. Germline V gene sequence: CDR1 SGHRS, CDR2 YFSETQ. V shed 3 bases and J 2 bases; nucleotides not matched to a gene: 1. The CDR3 is 13 amino acids. The CDR3 loop reads CASSSQGNYGYTF. Here the CDR3 DNA reads TGCGCCAGCAGCTCACAGGGGAACTATGGCTACACCTTC.

A remark on this clone: This CDR3 fails to terminate in the conserved phenylalanine or tryptophan, so it likely reflects a read error. No DNA is shown, since the ends of the CDR3 on it are uncertain; the CDR3 is the one TCRdb lists. V usage is TRBV4-2 and J usage is TRBJ2-3; the D call of TRBD2 is as the table states it, not checked on the DNA. The CDR3 length equals 14 residues, ends included. Germline assignment: CDR1 LGHNA and CDR2 YNFKEQ. CDR3 amino acids: CASSQESGLAGLQV.

The chain joins TRBV29-1 to TRBJ2-1, with 8 positions matching TRBD2. The CDR3 sequence is 14 residues long. Germline CDR1 is SQVTM and CDR2 is ANQGSEA. With V trimmed by 2 bases and J by 8 bases, 8 bases remained unmatched. The CDR3 region has the DNA TGCAGCGTTGAATTCCGGGAGGGCCTAGATGAGCAGTTCTTC. This encodes CSVEFREGLDEQFF.

The chain combines TRBV6-1 with TRBJ1-4, with D hard to call. The CDR3 has 15 residues. Trimming pared 7 bases from V and 0 bases from J, leaving 12 bases between. CDR1 and CDR2 from the germline V gene are MNHNS and SASEGT. The CDR3, as DNA: TGTGCCAGCAAGGAGACTGCTGCAACTAATGAAAAACTGTTTTTT. This encodes CASKETAATNEKLFF.

In nucleotides, the CDR3 is TGTGCCATCAGACCGGACTCGCCTCTTAACACCGGGGAGCTGTTTTTT. Its protein is CAIRPDSPLNTGELFF. The chain couples TRBV10-3 to TRBJ2-2; tentatively, D is TRBD2 (5 bases). V dropped 6 bases and J dropped 2 bases, with 16 bases sitting between them. The CDR3 runs to 16 residues. CDR1 and CDR2 from the germline V gene are ENHRY and SYGVKD.

The chain combines TRBV27 with TRBJ2-3, with D unresolved. The germline V gene encodes CDR1 MNHEY and CDR2 SMNVEV (reference sequence). V lost 4 bases to trimming and J lost 0 bases, with 11 bases between them. The CDR3 loop spans 15 amino acids. This CDR3 reads CASSSPANSTDTQYF. CDR3 sequence (DNA): TGTGCCAGCAGTTCCCCAGCGAATAGCACAGATACGCAGTATTTT.

The chain employs TRBV10-1 and TRBJ2-5; D is uncertain. This CDR3 region has 13 residues. Germline loops: CDR1 WNHNN, CDR2 SYGVQD (reference sequence). The ends were cut back, 2 bases at V and 1 base at J, with 5 bases in the middle. The CDR3, as DNA: TGCGCCAGCAGTGAGGGTAGCCAAGAGACCCAGTACTTC. As protein: CASSEGSQETQYF.

The CDR3 protein is CASSTGTGGYEQYF. The CDR3 DNA is TGTGCCAGCAGCACCGGGACAGGGGGCTACGAGCAGTACTTC. The chain joins TRBV28 to TRBJ2-7; 11 nucleotides line up with TRBD1. CDR3 length equals 14 residues. CDR1 is MDHEN and CDR2 is SYDVKM in the germline V gene. V was clipped by 6 bases and J by 3 bases; unmatched bases: 4.

The chain is built from TRBV9 and TRBJ1-6; no reliable D call. This CDR3 has 18 amino acids. Between the trimmed V and J ends, which lost 4 bases and 0 bases, there was a span of 17 bases. The germline V gene has CDR1 SGDLS and CDR2 YYNGEE. This CDR3 is CASSPGITLSSYNSPLHF. DNA for the CDR3: TGTGCCAGCAGCCCCGGGATCACCCTGAGCTCCTATAATTCACCCCTCCACTTT. Complete variable domain (other parts from reference TRBV9 and TRBJ1-6): DSGVTQTPKHLITATGQRVTLRCSPRSGDLSVYWYQQSLDQGLQFLIQYYNGEERAKGNILERFSAQQFPDLHSELNLSSLELGDSALYFCASSPGITLSSYNSPLHFGNGTRLTVT.

The chain has TRBV7-3 and TRBJ2-3, with 11 bases lining up with TRBD2. Trimming took 5 bases from V and 2 from J; bases not matched to a gene: 15. The length of the CDR3 is 19 residues. Germline CDR1 and CDR2: SGHTA and FQGTGA. The CDR3 sequence is CASSNQEMTSGVFTDTQYF. In DNA, the CDR3 is TGTGCCAGCAGCAACCAAGAAATGACTAGCGGGGTGTTCACAGATACGCAGTATTTT.

The rearrangement links TRBV30 to TRBJ1-4; weak D call: TRBD1 (6 bases). The CDR3 has 15 residues. The V end was cut by 5 bases, the J end by 2 bases, with 15 bases between. CDR1 is GTSNPN and CDR2 is SVGIG in the germline V gene (reference sequence). In DNA form, the CDR3 reads TGTGCCTGGGTCCAGGGGCAGACGACTAATGAAAAACTGTTTTTT. This gives the protein CAWVQGQTTNEKLFF. Together with reference TRBV30 and TRBJ1-4, the CDR3 gives the full variable domain: SQTIHQWPATLVQPVGSPLSLECTVEGTSNPNLYWYRQAAGRGLQLLFYSVGIGQISSEVPQNLSASRPQDRQFILSSKKLLLSDSGFYLCAWVQGQTTNEKLFFGSGTQLSVL.